These T cell receptor beta chains were read from a single sample in a study of shared clonotypes between healthy human individuals. Sequencing was performed with immunoSEQ multiplex PCR; in TCRdb, only in-frame clones are kept and a portion is missing. The sample carries 2 million to 2.5 million clones, approximately 93% recorded once. Sequenced: naive CD4+ T cells from PBMCs. The source is a man younger than 30 in good health. Some clones in this sample may be carry-over from other donors' samples. CDR3s include the opening cysteine and the closing phenylalanine or tryptophan. D genes are given only for firm matches. The listing skips clone size in some rows; elsewhere it reads once, few, many or a size class.

CDR3aa: CATSTEEPTSGRHETQYF; CDR3nt: TGTGCCACCAGCACAGAAGAACCAACTAGCGGGAGGCACGAGACCCAGTACTTC; abundance: once; d_gene: TRBD2; v_gene: TRBV15; j_gene: TRBJ2-5
CDR3aa: CASSLFSGGASKNIQYF; CDR3nt: TGTGCCAGCAGTTTATTTTCCGGGGGCGCGTCCAAAAACATTCAGTACTTC; abundance: -; d_gene: -; v_gene: TRBV28; j_gene: TRBJ2-4
CDR3aa: CASSSGQGGNQPQHF; CDR3nt: TGTGCCAGCAGTTCCGGACAGGGAGGCAATCAGCCCCAGCATTTT; abundance: -; d_gene: TRBD1; v_gene: TRBV28; j_gene: TRBJ1-5
CDR3aa: CASSLAQGARTEAFF; CDR3nt: TGTGCCAGCAGCTTAGCCCAGGGGGCGAGGACTGAAGCTTTCTTT; abundance: few; d_gene: TRBD1; v_gene: TRBV7-2; j_gene: TRBJ1-1
CDR3aa: CASSLTGLSSAFF; CDR3nt: TGTGCCAGCAGCCTAACAGGGTTGAGTTCGGCTTTCTTT; abundance: -; d_gene: -; v_gene: TRBV7-2; j_gene: TRBJ1-1
CDR3aa: CASLISGTDTQYF; CDR3nt: TGTGCCAGCCTGATCAGCGGCACAGATACGCAGTATTTT; abundance: once; d_gene: -; v_gene: TRBV6-1; j_gene: TRBJ2-3
CDR3aa: CASSLDRSVGQYF; CDR3nt: TGTGCCAGCAGCTTGGACAGAAGTGTCGGGCAGTACTTC; abundance: -; d_gene: -; v_gene: TRBV5-4; j_gene: TRBJ2-7
CDR3aa: CASSPGRVSGNTIYF; CDR3nt: TGTGCCAGCAGCCCCGGCAGGGTATCTGGAAACACCATATATTTT; abundance: -; d_gene: -; v_gene: TRBV14; j_gene: TRBJ1-3
CDR3aa: CASSPGLAGLRNTGELFF; CDR3nt: TGTGCCAGCAGTCCCGGACTAGCGGGATTACGTAACACCGGGGAGCTGTTTTTT; abundance: -; d_gene: TRBD2; v_gene: TRBV27; j_gene: TRBJ2-2
CDR3aa: CSVHLGLVEQFF; CDR3nt: TGCAGCGTTCACCTAGGACTAGTTGAGCAGTTCTTC; abundance: -; d_gene: TRBD2; v_gene: TRBV29-1; j_gene: TRBJ2-1
CDR3aa: CASSPRRESEAFF; CDR3nt: TGTGCCAGCAGCCCGCGGAGGGAGTCTGAAGCTTTCTTT; abundance: -; d_gene: -; v_gene: TRBV7-3; j_gene: TRBJ1-1
CDR3aa: CASSIGPGLPTEAFF; CDR3nt: TGTGCCAGTAGTATAGGGCCAGGGCTTCCGACTGAAGCTTTCTTT; abundance: -; d_gene: -; v_gene: TRBV19; j_gene: TRBJ1-1
CDR3aa: CSVWSTVGTGELFF; CDR3nt: TGCAGCGTTTGGTCCACAGTAGGCACCGGGGAGCTGTTTTTT; abundance: -; d_gene: -; v_gene: TRBV29-1; j_gene: TRBJ2-2
CDR3aa: CASSLGGRAYEQYF; CDR3nt: TGTGCCAGCAGTTTGGGCGGGAGGGCCTACGAGCAGTACTTC; abundance: -; d_gene: TRBD2; v_gene: TRBV28; j_gene: TRBJ2-7
CDR3aa: CASSGGPRGPDTQYF; CDR3nt: TGTGCCAGCAGCGGCGGGCCTCGGGGCCCAGATACGCAGTATTTT; abundance: -; d_gene: -; v_gene: TRBV9; j_gene: TRBJ2-3
CDR3aa: CSVEGSFERSDRTEAFF; CDR3nt: TGCAGCGTTGAAGGGAGTTTCGAGAGAAGTGATCGGACTGAAGCTTTCTTT; abundance: -; d_gene: -; v_gene: TRBV29-1; j_gene: TRBJ1-1
CDR3aa: CATGPRRNTEAFF; CDR3nt: TGTGCCACCGGGCCTCGACGGAACACTGAAGCTTTCTTT; abundance: -; d_gene: -; v_gene: TRBV14; j_gene: TRBJ1-1
CDR3aa: CASSLQSSTDTQYF; CDR3nt: TGTGCCAGCAGCTTGCAGTCAAGCACAGATACGCAGTATTTT; abundance: -; d_gene: -; v_gene: TRBV7-2; j_gene: TRBJ2-3
CDR3aa: CASSPVGVYGYTF; CDR3nt: TGTGCCAGCAGTCCAGTCGGAGTCTATGGCTACACCTTC; abundance: -; d_gene: -; v_gene: TRBV6-6; j_gene: TRBJ1-2
CDR3aa: CASSPAGGPSHEQYF; CDR3nt: TGTGCCAGCAGCCCAGCGGGAGGGCCTTCGCACGAGCAGTACTTC; abundance: -; d_gene: TRBD2; v_gene: TRBV28; j_gene: TRBJ2-7
CDR3aa: CASSLGAGAASTDTQYF; CDR3nt: TGCGCCAGCAGCTTGGGGGCTGGGGCAGCTAGCACAGATACGCAGTATTTT; abundance: -; d_gene: -; v_gene: TRBV5-1; j_gene: TRBJ2-3
CDR3aa: CASSLKADTQYF; CDR3nt: TGTGCCAGCAGCCTGAAAGCAGATACGCAGTATTTT; abundance: -; d_gene: -; v_gene: TRBV5-4; j_gene: TRBJ2-3
CDR3aa: CASSPNYGYTF; CDR3nt: TGCGCCAGCAGTCCTAACTATGGCTACACCTTC; abundance: -; d_gene: -; v_gene: TRBV10-2; j_gene: TRBJ1-2
CDR3aa: CATSRDRHYEQYF; CDR3nt: TGTGCCACCAGCCGCGACAGACACTACGAGCAGTACTTC; abundance: -; d_gene: -; v_gene: TRBV15; j_gene: TRBJ2-7
CDR3aa: CASSTGPLKDTQYF; CDR3nt: TGTGCCAGCAGTACGGGACCGCTAAAAGATACGCAGTATTTT; abundance: -; d_gene: -; v_gene: TRBV5-6; j_gene: TRBJ2-3
CDR3aa: CASSLGLPRTDTQYF; CDR3nt: TGTGCCAGCAGCTTAGGACTACCTCGCACAGATACGCAGTATTTT; abundance: -; d_gene: -; v_gene: TRBV7-2; j_gene: TRBJ2-3
CDR3aa: CASSSLAGEGLGYGYTF; CDR3nt: TGTGCCAGCAGTTCCTTAGCTGGGGAGGGACTTGGGTATGGCTACACCTTC; abundance: -; d_gene: -; v_gene: TRBV28; j_gene: TRBJ1-2
CDR3aa: CASSLSGNQETQYF; CDR3nt: TGCGCCAGCAGCTTGAGCGGGAACCAAGAGACCCAGTACTTC; abundance: -; d_gene: TRBD2; v_gene: TRBV5-1; j_gene: TRBJ2-5
CDR3aa: CASTSIIAVREQYF; CDR3nt: TGTGCCAGCACTTCCATCATAGCGGTTAGGGAGCAGTACTTC; abundance: -; d_gene: -; v_gene: TRBV7-9; j_gene: TRBJ2-7
CDR3aa: CASSLSTGMNTEAFF; CDR3nt: TGTGCCAGCAGCTTGTCTACAGGGATGAACACTGAAGCTTTCTTT; abundance: -; d_gene: -; v_gene: TRBV5-4; j_gene: TRBJ1-1
CDR3aa: CASSVIAGTDTQYF; CDR3nt: TGTGCCAGCAGCGTAATCGCGGGCACAGATACGCAGTATTTT; abundance: -; d_gene: -; v_gene: TRBV9; j_gene: TRBJ2-3
CDR3aa: CASSLDRTRNEQYF; CDR3nt: TGTGCCAGCAGTTTAGACAGGACGAGAAACGAGCAGTACTTC; abundance: -; d_gene: -; v_gene: TRBV28; j_gene: TRBJ2-7
CDR3aa: CASSLVANPEVDTQYF; CDR3nt: TGTGCCAGCAGCTTAGTCGCAAACCCTGAGGTGGATACGCAGTATTTT; abundance: -; d_gene: -; v_gene: TRBV7-8; j_gene: TRBJ2-3
CDR3aa: CASGMSQPQHF; CDR3nt: TGTGCCAGCGGAATGAGTCAGCCCCAGCATTTT; abundance: -; d_gene: -; v_gene: TRBV6-5; j_gene: TRBJ1-5
CDR3aa: CASSLVGNEKLFF; CDR3nt: TGTGCCAGCAGCTTAGTCGGGAATGAAAAACTGTTTTTT; abundance: -; d_gene: -; v_gene: TRBV7-9; j_gene: TRBJ1-4
CDR3aa: CASSPLAGEQYF; CDR3nt: TGTGCCAGCTCACCACTAGCTGGCGAGCAGTACTTC; abundance: -; d_gene: -; v_gene: TRBV18; j_gene: TRBJ2-7
CDR3aa: CASSFQGATAEKLFF; CDR3nt: TGTGCCAGCTCATTCCAGGGGGCGACGGCTGAAAAACTGTTTTTT; abundance: -; d_gene: TRBD1; v_gene: TRBV18; j_gene: TRBJ1-4
CDR3aa: CASSMTGAGQPQHF; CDR3nt: TGCGCCAGCAGCATGACAGGGGCGGGACAGCCCCAGCATTTT; abundance: -; d_gene: TRBD1; v_gene: TRBV5-1; j_gene: TRBJ1-5
CDR3aa: CASRQGGSNQPQHF; CDR3nt: TGTGCCAGTAGACAGGGGGGTAGCAATCAGCCCCAGCATTTT; abundance: -; d_gene: TRBD1; v_gene: TRBV19; j_gene: TRBJ1-5
CDR3aa: CASRSLTGQSIEQFF; CDR3nt: TGTGCCAGTAGATCTCTTACGGGACAGTCAATTGAGCAGTTCTTC; abundance: -; d_gene: TRBD1; v_gene: TRBV19; j_gene: TRBJ2-1
CDR3aa: CASISRKGFRYEQYF; CDR3nt: TGTGCCAGCATTTCAAGAAAGGGGTTCCGATACGAGCAGTACTTC; abundance: -; d_gene: -; v_gene: TRBV6-5; j_gene: TRBJ2-7
CDR3aa: CASSNPSDRGTYEQYF; CDR3nt: TGTGCCAGTAGTAACCCCTCGGACAGGGGGACTTACGAGCAGTACTTC; abundance: once; d_gene: TRBD1; v_gene: TRBV19; j_gene: TRBJ2-7
CDR3aa: CASSRRGGMGNTEAFF; CDR3nt: TGTGCCAGCAGCCGCAGGGGGGGCATGGGTAACACTGAAGCTTTCTTT; abundance: -; d_gene: TRBD1; v_gene: TRBV11-2; j_gene: TRBJ1-1
CDR3aa: CASSIPGTGPGLAGGPGTYNEQFF; CDR3nt: TGCGCCAGCAGCATACCCGGGACAGGGCCGGGACTAGCGGGAGGGCCGGGCACCTACAATGAGCAGTTCTTC; abundance: -; d_gene: TRBD2; v_gene: TRBV5-1; j_gene: TRBJ2-1
CDR3aa: CASSEDRVGTEAFF; CDR3nt: TGTGCCAGCAGTGAGGACAGGGTAGGGACTGAAGCTTTCTTT; abundance: -; d_gene: TRBD1; v_gene: TRBV2; j_gene: TRBJ1-1
CDR3aa: CASRLGFWSANYGYTF; CDR3nt: TGTGCCAGCAGGCTCGGGTTCTGGTCGGCTAACTATGGCTACACCTTC; abundance: few; d_gene: -; v_gene: TRBV28; j_gene: TRBJ1-2